These T cell receptor beta chains were read from a single sample in a study of CXCR3-negative and CXCR3-positive naive CD8 T cells. Following a re-call of the 5' RACE reads, TCRdb has one entry per CDR3 protein and lacks DNA. This sample's table has some 60,000 distinct CDR3 sequences. The sample consisted of naive CXCR3+ CD8+ T cells from blood. The receptor set was obtained from a human donor in good health. Some clones in this sample may be carry-over from other donors' samples. The CDR3 runs from the conserved cysteine through the conserved F or W. The size of a clone is reported for some rows only, either as once, few or many, or as a class for expanded clones.

.,TRBJ2-5,TRBV7-9,CASRLQDQETQYF
.,TRBJ2-3,TRBV7-9,CANSPGLAGGSTDTQYF
.,TRBJ2-2,TRBV7-9,CASSASPGASTGELFF
.,TRBJ1-1,TRBV7-9,CASSLGGIGTEAFF
.,TRBJ2-5,TRBV29-1,CSAEGSWETQYF
.,TRBJ2-2,TRBV7-2,CASSLDGGWTGELFF
.,TRBJ2-1,TRBV5-1,CASSLEAGGYNEQFF
.,TRBJ2-1,TRBV2,CASNAGSPDNEQFF
.,TRBJ1-1,TRBV29-1,CSTHSGAEAFF
.,TRBJ1-1,TRBV4-3,CASSQDWGATEAFF
.,TRBJ2-7,TRBV11-2,CASSWPDSSYEQYF
.,TRBJ2-3,TRBV28,CASSLDRGVSSTDTQYF
.,TRBJ2-1,TRBV7-8,CASSPRTGDEQFF
.,TRBJ2-5,TRBV5-6,CASSDRVKERVAQYF
.,TRBJ2-2,TRBV29-1,CSVEDFGSGVKTGELFF
.,TRBJ2-1,TRBV14,CASSQDRVEDEQFF
.,TRBJ2-7,TRBV7-9,CASRPGHALGDEQYF
.,TRBJ2-7,TRBV7-3,CASSLMGPPGIREQYF
.,TRBJ1-2,TRBV7-2,CASTDGTPLRGYTF
.,TRBJ1-1,TRBV6-2/TRBV6-3,CASSLLLGRSNTEAFF
.,TRBJ1-1,TRBV6-6,CATIGENTEAFF
.,TRBJ2-3,TRBV11-1,CASSSGTSASTDTQYF
.,TRBJ1-5,TRBV7-9,CASSYAVETSSNQPQHF
.,TRBJ1-6,TRBV27,CASSLQGHSPLHF
.,TRBJ2-1,TRBV4-3,CASSTSKAPYNEQFF
.,TRBJ2-1,TRBV5-1,CASSDSSGRGPHYNEQFF
.,TRBJ2-2,TRBV5-5,CASSESGPPNTGELFF
.,TRBJ2-7,TRBV29-1,CSVRQGRFYEQYF
.,TRBJ2-1,TRBV5-6,CASSLAAGGHEQFF
.,TRBJ2-7,TRBV7-3,CASSLSGSSYEQYF
.,TRBJ1-5,TRBV12-3/TRBV12-4,CASSPEGQGNNQPQHF
.,TRBJ2-7,TRBV6-1,CASSDLAGEYEQYF
.,TRBJ2-2,TRBV7-2,CASSLARPGTGELFF
.,TRBJ2-5,TRBV28,CASSLLSGAQETQYF
.,TRBJ2-7,TRBV19,CASSPFSPGLLNYEQYF
.,TRBJ2-7,TRBV20-1,CSAWSSGTISSYEQYF
.,TRBJ2-1,TRBV12-3/TRBV12-4,CASRSGVYYNEQFF
.,TRBJ2-1,TRBV10-3,CAIRVPSYNEQFF
.,TRBJ2-5,TRBV29-1,CSVEGASGKETQYF
.,TRBJ1-6,TRBV6-6,CASSWTGIDSPLHF
.,TRBJ2-7,TRBV20-1,CSAGGQTYEQYF
.,TRBJ2-1,TRBV4-3,CASSQDLSSYNEQFF
medium-sized,TRBJ1-4,TRBV4-3,CASSQDRVTSTNEKLFF
.,TRBJ2-7,TRBV20-1,CSARDGGTYEQYF
.,TRBJ1-5,TRBV4-2,CASSQEIGGRNQPQHF
.,TRBJ2-7,TRBV20-1,CSARSQDTYEQYF
.,TRBJ1-4,TRBV4-3,CASSQDRTGNEKLFF
.,TRBJ2-7,TRBV6-8,CASGGTSGGTSYEQYF
.,TRBJ1-1,TRBV29-1,CSVDHLGDTEAFF
.,TRBJ2-7,TRBV5-1,CASSLMTGVSYEQYF
.,TRBJ1-5,TRBV21-1,CASSRAQLNQPQHF